The entry below describes one T cell receptor (beta chain). Antigen: not known. This record belongs to a study of shared clonotypes between healthy human individuals. Study-wide background: Each donor had three CD4 naive, three CD4 memory, two CD8 naive and one CD8 memory plate. Overall study findings and caveats: Genetic and exposure-history diversity was limited by the few donors.

The table came from immunoSEQ multiplex PCR; TCRdb's copy has only in-frame clones and leaves some out. This repertoire shows 2,500,000 or so clones, approximately 90% found once; its top ten account for roughly 0.34%. Per germline, CDR1 GTSNPN and CDR2 SVGIG (reference sequence). The CDR3 loop spans 15 amino acids. V dropped 8 bases and J dropped 0 bases, with 14 bases sitting between them. The sequencing sample was made of naive CD4+ T cells from PBMCs. This sample's subset: CD45RA+ positively selected. The chain links TRBV30 to TRBJ2-6; no clear D. The sequence was collected from a man between 18 and 29 years old in good health. Some clones in this sample may be carry-over from other donors' samples. The CDR3 DNA is TGTGCCCGGGCTCCCGCGGTCTCTGGGGCCAACGTCCTGACTTTC. Encoded protein: CARAPAVSGANVLTF.